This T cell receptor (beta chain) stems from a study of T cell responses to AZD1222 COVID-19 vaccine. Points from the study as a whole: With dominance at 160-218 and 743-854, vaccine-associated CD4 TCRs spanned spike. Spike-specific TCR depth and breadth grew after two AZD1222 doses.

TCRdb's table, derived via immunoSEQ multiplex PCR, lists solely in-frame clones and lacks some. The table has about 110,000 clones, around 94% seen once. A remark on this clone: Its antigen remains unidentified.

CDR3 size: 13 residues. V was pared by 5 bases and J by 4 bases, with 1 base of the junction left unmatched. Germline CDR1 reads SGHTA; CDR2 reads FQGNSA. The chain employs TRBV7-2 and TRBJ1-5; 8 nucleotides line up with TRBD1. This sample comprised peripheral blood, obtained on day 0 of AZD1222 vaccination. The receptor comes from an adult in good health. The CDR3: CASSRQGNQPQHF. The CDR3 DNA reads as TGTGCCAGCAGCCGACAGGGGAATCAGCCCCAGCATTTT.